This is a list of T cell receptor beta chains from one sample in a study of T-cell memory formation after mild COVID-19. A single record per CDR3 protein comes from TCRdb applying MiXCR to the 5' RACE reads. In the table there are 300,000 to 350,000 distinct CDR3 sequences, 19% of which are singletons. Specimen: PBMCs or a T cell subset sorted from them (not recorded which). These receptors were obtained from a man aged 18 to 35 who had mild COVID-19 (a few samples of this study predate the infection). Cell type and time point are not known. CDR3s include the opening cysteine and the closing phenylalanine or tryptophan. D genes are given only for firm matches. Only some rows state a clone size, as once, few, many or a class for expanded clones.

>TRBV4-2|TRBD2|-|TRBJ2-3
CASSQDFQRGSDTQYF
TGTGCCAGCAGCCAAGATTTCCAGCGGGGATCCGATACGCAGTATTTT
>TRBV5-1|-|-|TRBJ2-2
CASSLAQARIAGELFF
TGCGCCAGCAGCTTGGCTCAGGCCCGAATCGCCGGGGAGCTGTTTTTT
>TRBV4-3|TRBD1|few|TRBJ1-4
CASSQGAHRGGATNEKLFF
TGCGCCAGCAGCCAAGGGGCGCACAGGGGAGGGGCAACTAATGAAAAACTGTTTTTT
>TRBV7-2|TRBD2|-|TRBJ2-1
CASSLASGVYNEQFF
TGTGCCAGCAGCCTAGCTAGCGGGGTGTACAATGAGCAGTTCTTC
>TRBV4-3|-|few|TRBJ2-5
CASSQDDVRETQYF
TGCGCCAGCAGCCAAGATGACGTCCGGGAGACCCAGTACTTC
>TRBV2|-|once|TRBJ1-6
CASKGNSPLHF
TGTGCCAGCAAAGGGAATTCACCCCTCCACTTT
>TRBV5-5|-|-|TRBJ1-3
CASSKDGDSGNTIYF
TGTGCCAGCAGTAAGGACGGAGACTCTGGAAACACCATATATTTT
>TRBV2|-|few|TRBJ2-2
CASTESTANTGELFF
TGTGCCAGCACGGAGTCCACCGCGAACACCGGGGAGCTGTTTTTT
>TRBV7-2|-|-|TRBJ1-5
CASTLDRNQPQHF
TGTGCCAGCACCCTGGACAGAAATCAGCCCCAGCATTTT
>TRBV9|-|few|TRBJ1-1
CASSASYRVGGTEAFF
TGTGCCAGCAGCGCCTCCTACAGGGTTGGCGGCACTGAAGCTTTCTTT
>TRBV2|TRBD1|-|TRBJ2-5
CASSEGLGQLEETQYF
TGTGCCAGCAGTGAAGGTCTGGGACAGCTAGAGGAGACCCAGTACTTC
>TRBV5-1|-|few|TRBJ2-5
CASNRGAEETQYF
TGCGCCAGCAATCGGGGGGCCGAGGAGACCCAGTACTTC
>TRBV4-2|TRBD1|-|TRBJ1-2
CASSPNQGALDGYTF
TGTGCCAGCAGCCCGAATCAGGGGGCTCTTGATGGCTACACCTTC
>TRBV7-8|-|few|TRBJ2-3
CATRRGLKDTQYF
TGTGCCACAAGGAGGGGGCTGAAAGATACGCAGTATTTT
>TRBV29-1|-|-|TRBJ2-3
CSVEGTYTDTQYF
TGCAGCGTTGAGGGGACCTACACAGATACGCAGTATTTT
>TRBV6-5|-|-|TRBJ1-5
CASSYSFYQPQHF
TGTGCCAGCAGTTACTCGTTTTACCAGCCCCAGCATTTT
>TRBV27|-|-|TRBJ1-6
CASSFPNSPLHF
TGTGCCAGCAGCTTTCCGAATTCACCCCTCCACTTT
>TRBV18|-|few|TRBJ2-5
CASSLLNDGETQYF
TGTGCCAGCTCACTCCTCAATGACGGCGAGACCCAGTACTTC
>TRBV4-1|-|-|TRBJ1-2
CASSQASRSYGYTF
TGCGCCAGCAGCCAAGCTAGCAGGAGCTATGGCTACACCTTC
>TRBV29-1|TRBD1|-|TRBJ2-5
CSVVQGEETQYF
TGCAGCGTTGTACAGGGGGAAGAGACCCAGTACTTC
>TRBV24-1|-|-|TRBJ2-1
CATSESRGGWGNEQFF
TGTGCCACCAGTGAGTCCAGGGGGGGGTGGGGCAATGAGCAGTTCTTC
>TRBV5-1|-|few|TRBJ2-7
CASSLVRVSGEQYF
TGCGCCAGCAGCTTGGTGCGAGTCTCGGGAGAGCAGTACTTC
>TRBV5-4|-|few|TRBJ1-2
CASSLEGGSDRGYTF
TGTGCCAGCAGCTTGGAGGGTGGCAGCGATCGTGGCTACACCTTC
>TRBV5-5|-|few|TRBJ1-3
CASSTLPGAGNTIYF
TGTGCCAGCAGCACCCTCCCAGGGGCTGGAAACACCATATATTTT
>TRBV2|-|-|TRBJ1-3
CASGNRFSGNTIYF
TGTGCCAGCGGCAATCGGTTCTCTGGAAACACCATATATTTT
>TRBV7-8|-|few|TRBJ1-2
CASSLGWDIINYGYTF
TGTGCCAGCAGCTTAGGTTGGGACATAATTAACTATGGCTACACCTTC
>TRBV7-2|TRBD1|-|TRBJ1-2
CASSPATGDPYGYTF
TGTGCCAGCAGCCCTGCGACAGGGGACCCCTATGGCTACACCTTC
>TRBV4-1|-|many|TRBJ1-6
CASSHRDTDPNSPLHF
TGCGCCAGCAGCCACCGAGACACCGACCCTAATTCACCCCTCCACTTT
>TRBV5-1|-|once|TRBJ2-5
CASSPSAAAVQETQYF
TGCGCCAGCAGCCCATCGGCCGCAGCGGTCCAAGAGACCCAGTACTTC
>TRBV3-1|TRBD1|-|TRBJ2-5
CASSPGTGDQETQYF
TGTGCCAGCAGCCCCGGGACAGGAGACCAAGAGACCCAGTACTTC
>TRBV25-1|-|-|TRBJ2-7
CASSEGTLREQYF
TGTGCCAGCAGTGAAGGGACACTGCGAGAGCAGTACTTC
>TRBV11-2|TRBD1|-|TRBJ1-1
CASSGGPGQGRGTEAFF
TGTGCCAGCAGTGGGGGCCCGGGACAGGGGCGAGGGACTGAAGCTTTCTTT
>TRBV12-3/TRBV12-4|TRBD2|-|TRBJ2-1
CASTRLAGDNEQFF
TGTGCCAGCACCCGACTAGCGGGGGATAATGAGCAGTTCTTC
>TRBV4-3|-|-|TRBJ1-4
CASSLGWGNEKLFF
TGCGCCAGCAGCCTTGGTTGGGGCAATGAAAAACTGTTTTTT
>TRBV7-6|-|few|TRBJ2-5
CASSLVRRGHLGQTQYF
TGTGCCAGCAGCTTAGTTCGAAGGGGTCATCTGGGGCAGACCCAGTACTTC
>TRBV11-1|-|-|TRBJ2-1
CASTDTSLYNEQFF
TGTGCCAGCACCGATACTAGTCTCTACAATGAGCAGTTCTTC
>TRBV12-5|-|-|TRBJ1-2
CASGLAGAAGCTF
TGTGCTAGTGGTTTGGCAGGGGCCGCTGGCTGCACCTTC
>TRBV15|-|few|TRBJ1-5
CATSREPRVRVGQPQHF
TGTGCCACCAGCAGAGAACCACGAGTCCGGGTTGGGCAGCCCCAGCATTTT
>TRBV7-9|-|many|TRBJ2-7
CASSFLDEQYF
TGTGCCAGCAGCTTCTTGGACGAGCAGTACTTC
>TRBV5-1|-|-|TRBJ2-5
CASSLTAASQETQYF
TGCGCCAGCAGCTTAACGGCGGCGTCCCAAGAGACCCAGTACTTC
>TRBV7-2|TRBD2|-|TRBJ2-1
CASSPRGLAGGPNEQFF
TGTGCCAGCAGCCCGCGCGGTCTAGCGGGGGGGCCCAATGAGCAGTTCTTC
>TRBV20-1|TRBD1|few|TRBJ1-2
CSASGGTGSGYTF
TGCAGTGCTAGTGGCGGGACAGGGAGTGGCTACACCTTC